The 18 T cell receptor beta chains listed next were all sequenced from one sample in a study of lymphopenia after photon versus proton radiotherapy. Here immunoSEQ multiplex PCR was the method, and the copy in TCRdb shows in-frame clones only, minus some. The table includes about 30,000 clones, approximately 87% detected once. Sequenced material: peripheral blood, taken from a patient treated with proton-based radiotherapy. All receptors come from a woman aged 55-69 years with cholangiocarcinoma. Some clones in this sample may be carry-over from other donors' samples.

The chain recombines TRBV4-1 with TRBJ2-5; 9 nucleotides match TRBD1. Losses at the gene ends were 0 bases for V and 4 bases for J; bases not matched to a gene: 9. There are 17 residues in the CDR3. The germline CDR1 and CDR2 sequences are MGHRA and YSYEKL. The CDR3 nucleotides are TGCGCCAGCAGCCAAGAAACCGGGACAGGGAGGGGAGAGACCCAGTACTTC. Translated, it gives CASSQETGTGRGETQYF.

The chain combines TRBV7-2 with TRBJ2-1, with 16 bases fitting TRBD2. The CDR3 is made up of 16 amino acids. The V segment lost 6 bases and the J segment 10 bases; nucleotides outside the gene matches: 9. The germline CDR1 and CDR2 sequences are SGHTA and FQGNSA. CDR3 loop: CASSSPGLAGGREQFF. The DNA for the CDR3 is TGTGCCAGCAGTTCGCCGGGACTAGCGGGAGGGCGAGAGCAGTTCTTC.

This clone is medium-sized. This chain uses TRBV27 with TRBJ1-2, with a tentative D call TRBD1 (5 bases). CDR1 and CDR2 from the germline V gene are MNHEY and SMNVEV (reference sequence). With 7 bases removed from V and 8 bases from J, the gap between germline ends came to 11 bases. This CDR3 region has 11 residues. In DNA form, the CDR3 reads TGTGCCAGCATCGGGGCTCTCGGCTACACCTTC. Protein sequence: CASIGALGYTF.

Written as DNA, the CDR3 is TGTGCCAGCAGTGTGTATGGGACAGGGCTTTCACAGCCCCAGCATTTT. Residues: CASSVYGTGLSQPQHF. The chain recombines TRBV2 with TRBJ1-5, with 9 bases identical to TRBD1. Germline loops: CDR1 SNHLY, CDR2 FYNNEI. The CDR3 is 16 amino acids. V dropped 4 bases and J dropped 7; count of bases not matched to a gene: 11. Full variable domain (remainder filled in from reference TRBV2 and TRBJ1-5): EPEVTQTPSHQVTQMGQEVILRCVPISNHLYFYWYRQILGQKVEFLVSFYNNEISEKSEIFDDQFSVERPDGSNFTLKIRSTKLEDSAMYFCASSVYGTGLSQPQHFGDGTRLSIL.

The chain couples TRBV6-5 to TRBJ2-6; 7 bases align to TRBD1. After removal of 2 bases from V and 4 bases from J, the junction contained 5 bases not matched to a gene. The CDR3 consists of 16 residues. Germline values: CDR1 MNHEY, CDR2 SVGAGI. The CDR3 reads CASSYDRVNGANVLTF. The CDR3 DNA follows: TGTGCCAGCAGTTACGACAGGGTGAACGGGGCCAACGTCCTGACTTTC.

The sample holds one count of this clone. J is TRBJ2-3 and V is TRBV5-1, with TRBD1 matching over 10 bases. Germline trimming cut 7 bases from V and 3 bases from J; bases unmatched to any gene: 11. From germline, CDR1 is SGHRS and CDR2 YFSETQ. The CDR3 sequence is 16 residues long. CDR3 residues: CASLHRAGQGTDTQYF. In DNA, the CDR3 is TGCGCCAGCCTCCATAGGGCGGGACAGGGGACAGATACGCAGTATTTT. The complete variable domain, with remaining parts taken from reference TRBV5-1 and TRBJ2-3, reads KAGVTQTPRYLIKTRGQQVTLSCSPISGHRSVSWYQQTPGQGLQFLFEYFSETQRNKGNFPGRFSGRQFSNSRSEMNVSTLELGDSALYLCASLHRAGQGTDTQYFGPGTRLTVL.

The chain carries TRBV2 and TRBJ1-1; D perhaps matches TRBD1 (6 bases). V was pared by 7 bases and J by 10 bases, with 22 bases between. This CDR3 contains 14 residues. Germline V gene lookup returns CDR1 SNHLY and CDR2 FYNNEI. CDR3 sequence: CASNEGWGPVGAFF. Written as DNA, the CDR3 is TGTGCCAGCAACGAGGGTTGGGGGCCGGTTGGAGCTTTCTTT.

V and J are TRBV4-1 and TRBJ1-6, with D uncertain. V was cut by 1 base and J by 7 bases, with 8 bases left in between. CDR1 and CDR2 from the germline V gene are MGHRA and YSYEKL. This CDR3 has 14 residues. CDR3: CASSQVGFNSPLHF. Written as DNA, the CDR3 is TGCGCCAGCAGCCAAGTTGGGTTCAATTCACCCCTCCACTTT.

This clone was seen just once. The genes are TRBV7-9 and TRBJ2-1, with 8 bases that match TRBD2. Germline assignment: CDR1 SEHNR and CDR2 FQNEAQ (reference sequence). The CDR3 runs 12 residues. V dropped 9 bases and J dropped 12; count of bases not matched to a gene: 10. The CDR3 DNA reads as TGTGCCAGTAACCCCGGGGGGGGCTGGCAGTTCTTC. It specifies CASNPGGGWQFF.

The V gene is TRBV5-1, the J gene TRBJ1-4; D not certain. The CDR3 runs to 15 residues. CDR1 and CDR2 (germline): SGHRS, YFSETQ. Between the trimmed V and J ends, which lost 3 bases and 3 bases, there was a span of 12 bases. The CDR3 region is CASSSDIASNEKLFF. For the CDR3, the DNA is TGCGCCAGCAGCTCTGACATTGCCTCTAATGAAAAACTGTTTTTT.

The J gene is TRBJ2-7, the V gene TRBV29-1; a possible D gene is TRBD2 (6 bases). The CDR3 is 14 amino acids. In germline, CDR1 is SQVTM, CDR2 ANQGSEA. Deletions cut 4 bases from V and 7 bases from J, with 20 bases between. The CDR3 sequence: CSVGEGGELQEQYF. The DNA for the CDR3 is TGCAGCGTTGGGGAAGGAGGGGAGCTTCAAGAGCAGTACTTC.

The chain has TRBV15 and TRBJ2-1; TRBD2 matches 10 bases. The CDR3 spans 22 residues. J gave up 7 bases and V 2 bases, and 26 bases lay outside the gene matches. Germline V gives CDR1 LNHNV, CDR2 YYDKDF (reference sequence). CDR3 sequence (DNA): TGTGCCACCAGCAGATCAATTTCTAGCGGGAGTTCTCCCTCCGGATTTTTGAATGAGCAGTTCTTC. This sequence encodes CATSRSISSGSSPSGFLNEQFF.

This rearrangement joins TRBV5-1 to TRBJ1-1, with 7 bases fitting TRBD1. This CDR3 region has 15 residues. The V segment lost 4 bases and the J segment 3 bases; nucleotides outside the gene matches: 9. The germline V gene encodes CDR1 SGHRS and CDR2 YFSETQ. In DNA, the CDR3 is TGCGCCAGCAGCCCGGGTGACAGGGTAGACACTGAAGCTTTCTTT. Protein sequence: CASSPGDRVDTEAFF.

The rearrangement links TRBV5-6 to TRBJ2-1; D possibly corresponds to TRBD2 (6 bases). The germline CDR1 and CDR2 sequences are SGHDT and YYEEEE. This CDR3 is built from 16 residues. The germline V and J ends were trimmed by 2 bases and 4 bases, with 16 bases remaining between them. CDR3 sequence: CASSFLHGLAYNEQFF. In DNA form, the CDR3 reads TGTGCCAGCAGCTTCTTACACGGTCTAGCGTACAATGAGCAGTTCTTC.

This chain uses TRBV19 with TRBJ2-1, with D possibly matching TRBD2 (5 bases). The germline V gene encodes CDR1 LNHDA and CDR2 SQIVND (reference sequence). V shed 3 bases and J shed 7 bases, with 16 bases lying between them. The CDR3 loop spans 15 amino acids. CDR3 amino acids: CASSMGSGKSNEQFF. CDR3 sequence (DNA): TGTGCCAGTAGTATGGGGTCCGGGAAATCGAATGAGCAGTTCTTC.

The chain links TRBV5-1 to TRBJ2-5, with D uncertain. The DNA end is more similar to TRBJ2-7, so the J call may be wrong. Per germline, CDR1 SGHRS and CDR2 YFSETQ. CDR3 length: 18 amino acids. The CDR3 coding sequence is TGCGCCAGCAGCTTGTATCCCATGACCCCGGCGTATCCGTACGAGCAGTACTTC. As protein: CASSLYPMTPAYPYEQYF.

V and J are TRBV7-9 and TRBJ1-4; TRBD1 agrees at 9 bases. J was trimmed by 5 bases and V by 4 bases; bases with no gene match: 5. Germline V CDR1 and CDR2: SEHNR, FQNEAQ (reference sequence). CDR3 size: 15 residues. Written as DNA, the CDR3 is TGTGCCAGCAGCTCCTGGACAGGGGAAAATGAAAAACTGTTTTTT. Amino acid sequence: CASSSWTGENEKLFF.

J is TRBJ1-1 and V is TRBV19; TRBD1 agrees at 8 bases. CDR1 LNHDA and CDR2 SQIVND come from the germline V gene (reference sequence). The V gene end was trimmed by 3 bases and the J gene end by 0 bases; junction bases not matched to a gene: 6. This CDR3 has 16 amino acids. CDR3 DNA: TGTGCCAGTAGTATGAGGGACAGGAGAATGAACACTGAAGCTTTCTTT. This translates into CASSMRDRRMNTEAFF.